A selection of T cell receptor beta chains follows, all from one sample in a study of T cell responses to AZD1222 COVID-19 vaccine. TCRdb's table, derived via immunoSEQ multiplex PCR, lists solely in-frame clones and lacks some. Among 150,000 to 200,000 clones listed, about 87% were seen once. The material sequenced was peripheral blood, taken on day 0 of MenACWY control vaccination. The receptors here all came from an adult in good health. Both conserved end residues are part of each CDR3. A D gene is named only where the DNA matches it firmly.

cdr3_aa,v_call,j_call,d_call
CSTGQGASYGYTF,TRBV29-1,TRBJ1-2,TRBD1
CAISDKRAEKLFF,TRBV10-3,TRBJ1-4,.
CASSQGTGGANTEAFF,TRBV3-1/TRBV3-2,TRBJ1-1,TRBD1
CASSLAGGRYEQYF,TRBV2,TRBJ2-7,TRBD2
CASRALARTVQETQYF,TRBV2,TRBJ2-5,.
CASSSQGFTEAFF,TRBV5-1,TRBJ1-1,.
CATSETGQIQETQYF,TRBV24-1,TRBJ2-5,.
CASSLAFMDPFNEKLFF,TRBV7-2,TRBJ1-4,.
CASTGRTSGSIYEQYF,TRBV19,TRBJ2-7,TRBD2
CASSLVGSSYEQYF,TRBV5-1,TRBJ2-7,.
CASSPREGTGQYF,TRBV18,TRBJ2-7,TRBD1
CAIRFEGAGEQYF,TRBV10-3,TRBJ2-7,.
CATRRDRGGYTF,TRBV10-3,TRBJ1-2,TRBD1
CASSLSGTEAFF,TRBV5-6,TRBJ1-1,.
CASSYGNEQFF,TRBV6-5,TRBJ2-1,.
CASTQGSYEQYF,TRBV2,TRBJ2-7,.
CASSRTGTDTQYF,TRBV4-3,TRBJ2-3,.
CASSDRGGYNEQFF,TRBV2,TRBJ2-1,TRBD2
CASSPPDINYGYTF,TRBV18,TRBJ1-2,.
CASSDRAGGMAEQFF,TRBV25-1,TRBJ2-1,TRBD2
CASSPLLAGATDTQYF,TRBV7-2,TRBJ2-3,TRBD2
CASSVGGETNQPQHF,TRBV9,TRBJ1-5,.